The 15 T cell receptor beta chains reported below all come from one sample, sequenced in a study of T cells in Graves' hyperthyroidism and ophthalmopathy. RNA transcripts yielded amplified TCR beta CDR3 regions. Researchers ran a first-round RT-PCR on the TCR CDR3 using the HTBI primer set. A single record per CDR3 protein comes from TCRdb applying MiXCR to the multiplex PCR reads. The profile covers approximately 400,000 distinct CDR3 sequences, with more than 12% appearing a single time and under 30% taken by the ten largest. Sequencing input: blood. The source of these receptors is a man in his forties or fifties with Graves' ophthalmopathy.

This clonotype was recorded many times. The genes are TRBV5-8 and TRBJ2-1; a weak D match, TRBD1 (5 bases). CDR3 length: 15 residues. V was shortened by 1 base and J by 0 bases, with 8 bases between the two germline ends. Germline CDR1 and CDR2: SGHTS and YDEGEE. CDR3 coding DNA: TGTGCCAGCAGCTTGTTAGGGGCCTCCTACAATGAGCAGTTCTTC. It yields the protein CASSLLGASYNEQFF.

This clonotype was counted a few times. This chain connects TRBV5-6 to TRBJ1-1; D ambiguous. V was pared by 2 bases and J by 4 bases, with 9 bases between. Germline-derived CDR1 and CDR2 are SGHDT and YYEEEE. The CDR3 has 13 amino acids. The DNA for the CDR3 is TGTGCCAGCAGCTTTAACCTGATCACTGAAGCTTTCTTT. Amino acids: CASSFNLITEAFF.

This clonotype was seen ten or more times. The DNA for the CDR3 is TGCAGTGCTAGCCGACTAGCGGGAGGATTTCCTAACACCGGGGAGCTGTTTTTT. This encodes CSASRLAGGFPNTGELFF. The V and J genes are TRBV20-1 and TRBJ2-2, with TRBD2 identical over 13 bases. The trim removed 3 bases at V and 2 bases at J, leaving 9 bases unmatched. CDR1 is DFQATT, CDR2 SNEGSKA, per germline (reference sequence). The CDR3 sequence is 18 residues long.

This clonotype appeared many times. The CDR3 DNA is TGTGCCAGCAGCTTAGGGCATAGCAATCAGCCCCAGCATTTT. It encodes CASSLGHSNQPQHF. The rearrangement joins TRBV7-8 to TRBJ1-5; D gene uncertain. Trimming pared 1 base from V and 0 bases from J, leaving 4 bases between. From germline, CDR1 is SGHVS and CDR2 FQNEAQ. The CDR3 loop spans 14 amino acids.

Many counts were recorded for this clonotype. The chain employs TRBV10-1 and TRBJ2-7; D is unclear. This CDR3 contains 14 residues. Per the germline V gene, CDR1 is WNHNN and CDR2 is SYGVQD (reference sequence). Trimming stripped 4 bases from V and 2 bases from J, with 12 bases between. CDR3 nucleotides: TGCGCCAGCAGTGGCGGTGAAAGGGCCTACGAGCAGTACTTC. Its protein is CASSGGERAYEQYF.

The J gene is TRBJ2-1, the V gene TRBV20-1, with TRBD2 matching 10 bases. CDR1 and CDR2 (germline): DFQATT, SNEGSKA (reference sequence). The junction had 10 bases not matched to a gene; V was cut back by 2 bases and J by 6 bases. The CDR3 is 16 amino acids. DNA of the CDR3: TGCAGTGCTAGACACCCTAGCGGGAGCCGGGGCAATGAGCAGTTCTTC. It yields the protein CSARHPSGSRGNEQFF.

The CDR3 sequence is CASSFTSYEQYF. In DNA, the CDR3 is TGCGCCAGCAGCTTTACCTCCTACGAGCAGTACTTC. The chain recombines TRBV5-1 with TRBJ2-7; the D is unclear. The CDR3 is 12 residues long. Germline loops: CDR1 SGHRS, CDR2 YFSETQ. The V gene lost 2 bases and the J gene lost 0 bases, with 3 bases spanning the gap.

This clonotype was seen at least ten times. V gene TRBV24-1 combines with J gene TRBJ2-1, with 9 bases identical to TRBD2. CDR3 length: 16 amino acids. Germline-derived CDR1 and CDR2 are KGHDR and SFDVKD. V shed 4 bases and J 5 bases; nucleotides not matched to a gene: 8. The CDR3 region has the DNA TGTGCCACCAGTGACCGCGGACTAGCGTACCACAATGAGCAGTTCTTC. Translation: CATSDRGLAYHNEQFF.

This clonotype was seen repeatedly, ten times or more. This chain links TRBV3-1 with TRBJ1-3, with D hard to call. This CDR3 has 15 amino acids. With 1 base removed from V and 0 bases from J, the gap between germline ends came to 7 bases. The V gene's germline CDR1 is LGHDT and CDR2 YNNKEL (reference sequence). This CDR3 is CASSQGGSSGNTIYF. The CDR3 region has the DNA TGTGCCAGCAGCCAAGGAGGGAGCTCTGGAAACACCATATATTTT.

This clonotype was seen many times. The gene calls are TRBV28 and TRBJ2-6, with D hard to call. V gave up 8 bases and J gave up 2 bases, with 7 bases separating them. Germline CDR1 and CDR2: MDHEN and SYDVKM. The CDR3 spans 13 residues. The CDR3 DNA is TGTGCCAGCTACGCCCCTGGGGCCAACGTCCTGACTTTC. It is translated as CASYAPGANVLTF.

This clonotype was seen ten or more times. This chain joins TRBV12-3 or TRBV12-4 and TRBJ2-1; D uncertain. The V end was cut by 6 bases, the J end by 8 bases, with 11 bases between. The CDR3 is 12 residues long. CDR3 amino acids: CASRENGDEQFF. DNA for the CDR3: TGTGCCAGCAGGGAGAATGGCGATGAGCAGTTCTTC.

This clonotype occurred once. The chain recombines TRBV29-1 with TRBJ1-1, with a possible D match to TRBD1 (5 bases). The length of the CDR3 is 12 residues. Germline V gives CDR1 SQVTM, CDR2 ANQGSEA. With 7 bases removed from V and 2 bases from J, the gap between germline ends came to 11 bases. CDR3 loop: CSAVQGNTEAFF. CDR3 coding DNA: TGCAGCGCTGTCCAGGGTAACACTGAAGCTTTCTTT.

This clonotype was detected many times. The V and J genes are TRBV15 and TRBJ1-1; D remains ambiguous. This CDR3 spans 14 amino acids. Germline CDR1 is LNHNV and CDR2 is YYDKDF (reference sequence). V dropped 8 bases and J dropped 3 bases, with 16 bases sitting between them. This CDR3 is CATGKGPLDTEAFF. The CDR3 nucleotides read TGTGCCACCGGAAAAGGTCCGTTGGACACTGAAGCTTTCTTT.

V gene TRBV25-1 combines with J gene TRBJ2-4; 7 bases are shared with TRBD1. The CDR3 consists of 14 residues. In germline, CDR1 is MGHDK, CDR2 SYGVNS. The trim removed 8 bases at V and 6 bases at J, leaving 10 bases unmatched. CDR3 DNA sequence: TGTGCCAGCGGACAGACAGGGTCTTTAAACATTCAGTACTTC. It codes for CASGQTGSLNIQYF.

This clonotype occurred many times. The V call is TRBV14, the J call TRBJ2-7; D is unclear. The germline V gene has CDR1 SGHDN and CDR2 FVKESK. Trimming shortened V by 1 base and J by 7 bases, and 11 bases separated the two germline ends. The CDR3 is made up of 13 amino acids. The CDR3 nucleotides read TGTGCCAGCAGCCAAGTCTTAGGGATTGAGCAGTACTTC. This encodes CASSQVLGIEQYF.